This T cell receptor beta chain was profiled in a study of blood T cell repertoires in COVID-19. The authors' processing: Amplification with reference gene primers provided the estimates of nucleated cell counts. TCRdb's table, derived via immunoSEQ multiplex PCR, lists solely in-frame clones and lacks some. V, J and clone size derive from that table, while D and trimming were established from the DNA sequence. This table has around 68,000 clones, roughly 87% appearing once. V was pared by 6 bases and J by 1 base, with 12 bases between. CDR1 and CDR2 from the germline V gene are SEHNR and FQNEAQ (reference sequence). CDR3 length equals 14 residues.

What was sequenced was peripheral blood. This receptor was identified in an elderly man with acute or convalescent COVID-19. The rearrangement joins TRBV7-9 to TRBJ2-5; D may be TRBD2 (5 bases). The CDR3 protein is CASSFTEGQETQYF. The CDR3 nucleotides are TGTGCCAGCAGTTTTACAGAGGGCCAAGAGACCCAGTACTTC.